This T cell receptor (beta chain) was sequenced for a study of blood T cell repertoires in COVID-19. Study-wide background: The study drew acute and convalescent COVID-19 samples from the United States, Italy and Spain. In each case, the material was cDNA or gDNA derived from T cells, B-cell-depleted T cells, or PBMCs.

The V end lost 8 bases, the J end lost 3 bases, and 19 bases lay between the germline ends. CDR3 size: 15 residues. Germline V gives CDR1 MDHEN, CDR2 SYDVKM. Original processing methods: Amplification of reference gene primers provided the estimated nucleated cell counts. Repertoires were generated with immunoSEQ multiplex PCR, while TCRdb's copy carries only in-frame clones and drops some. That table gives V, J and clone size, and the DNA gave D and trimming. The sample lists 60,000 to 75,000 clones, 70% to 85% occurring once. The sequence was obtained from a man aged 55 to 70 with active or convalescent COVID-19. V gene TRBV28 combines with J gene TRBJ1-2; tentative D call: TRBD1 (6 bases). Sequencing was done on a sample of peripheral blood. The CDR3 loop reads CASGDPTGMDYGYTF. The CDR3 DNA sequence: TGTGCCAGCGGGGACCCAACAGGGATGGACTATGGCTACACCTTC.